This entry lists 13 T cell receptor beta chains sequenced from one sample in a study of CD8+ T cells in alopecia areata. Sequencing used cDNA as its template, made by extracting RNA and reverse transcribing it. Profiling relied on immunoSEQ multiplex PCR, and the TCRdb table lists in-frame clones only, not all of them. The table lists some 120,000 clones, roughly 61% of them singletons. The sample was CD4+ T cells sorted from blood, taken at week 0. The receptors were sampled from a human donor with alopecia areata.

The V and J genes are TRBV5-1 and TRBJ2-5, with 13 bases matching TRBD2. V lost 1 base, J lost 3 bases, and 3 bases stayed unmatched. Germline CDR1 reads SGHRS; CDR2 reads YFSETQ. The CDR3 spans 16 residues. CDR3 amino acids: CASSLLLAGGKETQYF. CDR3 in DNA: TGCGCCAGCAGCTTGTTACTAGCGGGAGGGAAAGAGACCCAGTACTTC.

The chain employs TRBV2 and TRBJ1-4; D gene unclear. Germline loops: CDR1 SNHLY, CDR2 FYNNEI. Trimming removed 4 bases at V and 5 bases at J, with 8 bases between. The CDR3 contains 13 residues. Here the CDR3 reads CASSARMNEKLFF. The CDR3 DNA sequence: TGTGCCAGCAGTGCCCGGATGAATGAAAAACTGTTTTTT.

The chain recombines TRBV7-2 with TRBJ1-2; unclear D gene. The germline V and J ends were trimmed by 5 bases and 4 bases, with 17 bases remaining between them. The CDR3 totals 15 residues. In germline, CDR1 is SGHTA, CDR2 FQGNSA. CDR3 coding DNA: TGTGCCAGCAGCCCTGATCCGGGTCTCGTCTATGGCTACACCTTC. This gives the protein CASSPDPGLVYGYTF.

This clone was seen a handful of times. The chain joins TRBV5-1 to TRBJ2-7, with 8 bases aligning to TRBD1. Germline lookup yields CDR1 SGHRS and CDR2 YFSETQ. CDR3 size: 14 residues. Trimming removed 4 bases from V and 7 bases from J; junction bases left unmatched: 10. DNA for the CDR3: TGCGCCAGCAGCGATGGGACAGGAGGGAGTGAGCAGTACTTC. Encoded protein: CASSDGTGGSEQYF. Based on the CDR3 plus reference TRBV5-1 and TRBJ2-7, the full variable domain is KAGVTQTPRYLIKTRGQQVTLSCSPISGHRSVSWYQQTPGQGLQFLFEYFSETQRNKGNFPGRFSGRQFSNSRSEMNVSTLELGDSALYLCASSDGTGGSEQYFGPGTRLTVT.

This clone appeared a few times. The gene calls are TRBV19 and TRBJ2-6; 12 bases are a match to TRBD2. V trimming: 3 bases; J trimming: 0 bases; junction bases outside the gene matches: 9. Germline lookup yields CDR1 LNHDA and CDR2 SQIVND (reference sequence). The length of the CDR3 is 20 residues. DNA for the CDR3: TGTGCCAGTAGTATCCCCCTAGCGGGAGGGCTCAACTCTGGGGCCAACGTCCTGACTTTC. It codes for CASSIPLAGGLNSGANVLTF.

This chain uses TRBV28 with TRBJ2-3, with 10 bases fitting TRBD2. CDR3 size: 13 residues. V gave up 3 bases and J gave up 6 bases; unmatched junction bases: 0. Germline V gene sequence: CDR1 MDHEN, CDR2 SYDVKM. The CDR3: CASSLTSGDTQYF. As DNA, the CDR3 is TGTGCCAGCAGTTTGACTAGCGGGGATACGCAGTATTTT.

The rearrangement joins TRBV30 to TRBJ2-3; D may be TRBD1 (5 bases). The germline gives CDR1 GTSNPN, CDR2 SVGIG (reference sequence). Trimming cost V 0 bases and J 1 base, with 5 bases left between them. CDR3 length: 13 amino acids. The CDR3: CAWSVGRTDTQYF. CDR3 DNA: TGTGCCTGGAGTGTGGGGCGCACAGATACGCAGTATTTT.

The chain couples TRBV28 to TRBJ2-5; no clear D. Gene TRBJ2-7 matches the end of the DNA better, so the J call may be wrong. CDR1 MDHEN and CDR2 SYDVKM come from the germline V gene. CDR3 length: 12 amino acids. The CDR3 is CASLKQPYEQYF. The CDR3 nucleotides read TGTGCCAGCCTCAAGCAGCCCTACGAGCAGTACTTC.

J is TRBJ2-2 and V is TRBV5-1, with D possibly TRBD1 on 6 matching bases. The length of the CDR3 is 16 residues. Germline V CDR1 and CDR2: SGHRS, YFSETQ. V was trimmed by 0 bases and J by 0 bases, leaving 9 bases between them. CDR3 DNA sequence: TGCGCCAGCAGCTTGGTTGCAGGGGCGAACACCGGGGAGCTGTTTTTT. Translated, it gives CASSLVAGANTGELFF.

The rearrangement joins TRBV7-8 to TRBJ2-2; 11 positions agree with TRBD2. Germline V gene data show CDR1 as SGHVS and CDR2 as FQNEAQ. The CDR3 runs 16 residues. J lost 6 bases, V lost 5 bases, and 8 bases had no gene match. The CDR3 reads CASSIPKTSGAGELFF. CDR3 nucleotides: TGTGCCAGCAGCATACCCAAGACTAGCGGGGCCGGGGAGCTGTTTTTT.

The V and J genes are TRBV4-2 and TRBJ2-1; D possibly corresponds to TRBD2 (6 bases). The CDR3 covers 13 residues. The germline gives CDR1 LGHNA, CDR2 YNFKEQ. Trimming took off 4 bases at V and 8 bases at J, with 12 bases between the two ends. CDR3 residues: CASSRDSNDEQFF. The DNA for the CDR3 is TGTGCCAGCAGCCGGGACTCCAACGATGAGCAGTTCTTC.

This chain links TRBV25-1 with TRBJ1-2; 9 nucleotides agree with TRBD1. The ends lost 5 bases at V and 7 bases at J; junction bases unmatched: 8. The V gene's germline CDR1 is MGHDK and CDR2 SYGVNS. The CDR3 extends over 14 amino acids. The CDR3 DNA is TGTGCCAGCAGTAAGAGGACAGGGGAGAGTGGCTACACCTTC. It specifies CASSKRTGESGYTF.

CDR3 coding DNA: TGTGCCATCAGTGAGGGTAGATCTGCGTGGACAGATACGCAGTATTTT. Protein: CAISEGRSAWTDTQYF. The V call is TRBV10-3, the J call TRBJ2-3; D is unresolved. CDR1 is ENHRY and CDR2 is SYGVKD in the germline V gene. Trimming took off 2 bases at V and 3 bases at J, with 15 bases between the two ends. The CDR3 has 16 residues.